This section outlines one T cell receptor beta chain sequence together with its context. The source of the sample is a study of blood T cell repertoires in COVID-19. Study at large: The United States, Italy and Spain provided the acute and convalescent COVID-19 samples. The cDNA or gDNA used as material had been derived from T cells, B-cell-depleted T cells, or PBMCs.

Under the authors' procedure: Scientists estimated how many nucleated cells there were by amplifying reference gene primers. Sequenced by immunoSEQ multiplex PCR; TCRdb stores in-frame clones only, minus some. For V, J and clone size, that table is used; D and trimming come from the DNA. This repertoire shows about 140,000 clones, around 78% found once; its top ten account for approximately 4.5%. Germline CDR1 MGHRA, CDR2 YSYEKL. Trimming left V 1 base short and J 5 bases short, with 11 bases between. The CDR3 is 15 amino acids. The chain is built from TRBV4-1 and TRBJ2-2; D is perhaps TRBD1 (6 bases). This TCR derives from a woman over 75 with active or convalescent COVID-19. The sample taken for sequencing was peripheral blood. The DNA for the CDR3 is TGCGCCAGCAGCCAAGCCTCCAGGGGAACCGGGGAGCTGTTTTTT. Translation: CASSQASRGTGELFF.